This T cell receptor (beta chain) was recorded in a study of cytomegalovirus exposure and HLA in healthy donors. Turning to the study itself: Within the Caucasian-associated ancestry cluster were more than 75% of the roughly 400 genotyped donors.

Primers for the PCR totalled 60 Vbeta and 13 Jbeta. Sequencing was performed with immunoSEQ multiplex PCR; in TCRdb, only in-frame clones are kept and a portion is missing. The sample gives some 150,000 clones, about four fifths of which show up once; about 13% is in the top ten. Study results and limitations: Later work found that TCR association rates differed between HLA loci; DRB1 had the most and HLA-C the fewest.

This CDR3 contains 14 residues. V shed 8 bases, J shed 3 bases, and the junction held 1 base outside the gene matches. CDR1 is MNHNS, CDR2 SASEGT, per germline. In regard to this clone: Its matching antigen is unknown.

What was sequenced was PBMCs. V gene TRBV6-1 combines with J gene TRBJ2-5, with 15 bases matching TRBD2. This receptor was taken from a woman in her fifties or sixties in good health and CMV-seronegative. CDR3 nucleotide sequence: TGTGCCAGCGGGACTAGCGGGGGGAAAGAGACCCAGTACTTC. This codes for CASGTSGGKETQYF.